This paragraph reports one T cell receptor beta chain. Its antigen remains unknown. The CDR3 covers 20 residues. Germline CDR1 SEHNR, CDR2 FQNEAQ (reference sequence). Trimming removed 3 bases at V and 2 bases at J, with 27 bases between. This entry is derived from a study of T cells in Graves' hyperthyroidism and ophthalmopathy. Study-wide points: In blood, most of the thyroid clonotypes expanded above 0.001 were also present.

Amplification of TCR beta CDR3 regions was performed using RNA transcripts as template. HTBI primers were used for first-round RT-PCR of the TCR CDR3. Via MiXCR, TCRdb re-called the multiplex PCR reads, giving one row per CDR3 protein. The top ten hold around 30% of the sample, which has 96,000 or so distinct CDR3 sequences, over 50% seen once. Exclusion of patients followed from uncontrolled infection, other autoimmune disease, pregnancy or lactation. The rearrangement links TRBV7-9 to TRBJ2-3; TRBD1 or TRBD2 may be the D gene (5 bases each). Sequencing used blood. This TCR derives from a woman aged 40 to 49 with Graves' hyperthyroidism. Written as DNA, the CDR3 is TGTGCCAGCAGCTTCGTAATCCGCCCCGTGGCCAGAGGGGACACAGATACGCAGTATTTT. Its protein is CASSFVIRPVARGDTDTQYF.